This T cell receptor beta chain appears in the sequencing data of a study of blood T cell repertoires in COVID-19. In the original processing: Scientists estimated how many nucleated cells there were by amplifying reference gene primers. Produced via immunoSEQ multiplex PCR; TCRdb's table is partial and in-frame only. V and J calls and clone size are given by that table; D and trimming were obtained from the DNA. This sample carries under 350,000 clones, around 90% of them seen once, and the ten largest clones take 1.3%. The CDR3 contains 16 residues. V shed 2 bases and J shed 1 base, with 12 bases lying between them. CDR1 and CDR2 (germline): MNHEY, SVGEGT.

The sequenced sample consisted of peripheral blood. The chain links TRBV6-2 or TRBV6-3 to TRBJ2-1; tentative D call: TRBD2 (7 bases). The sequence came from a man aged 70-80 years with acute or convalescent COVID-19. In DNA, the CDR3 is TGTGCCAGCAGTTACAGGGAGGGGGTATCCTACAATGAGCAGTTCTTC. Protein: CASSYREGVSYNEQFF.